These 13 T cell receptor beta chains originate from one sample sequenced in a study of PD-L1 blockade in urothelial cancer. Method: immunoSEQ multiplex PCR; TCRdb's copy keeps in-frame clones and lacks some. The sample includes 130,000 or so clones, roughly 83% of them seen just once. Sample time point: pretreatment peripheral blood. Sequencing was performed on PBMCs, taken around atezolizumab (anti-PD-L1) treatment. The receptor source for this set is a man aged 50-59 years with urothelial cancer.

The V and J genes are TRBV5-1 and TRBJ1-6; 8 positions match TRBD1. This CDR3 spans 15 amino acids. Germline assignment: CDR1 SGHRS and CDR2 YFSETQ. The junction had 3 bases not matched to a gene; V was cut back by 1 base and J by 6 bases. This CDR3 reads CASSLKGTGNSPLHF. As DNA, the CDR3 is TGCGCCAGCAGCTTGAAGGGGACAGGTAATTCACCCCTCCACTTT.

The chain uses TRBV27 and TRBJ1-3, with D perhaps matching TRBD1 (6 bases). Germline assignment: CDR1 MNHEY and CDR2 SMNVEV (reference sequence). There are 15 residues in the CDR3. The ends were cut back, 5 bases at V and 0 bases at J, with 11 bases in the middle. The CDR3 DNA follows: TGTGCCAGCAGTAAAGCAGGGGCCTCTGGAAACACCATATATTTT. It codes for CASSKAGASGNTIYF.

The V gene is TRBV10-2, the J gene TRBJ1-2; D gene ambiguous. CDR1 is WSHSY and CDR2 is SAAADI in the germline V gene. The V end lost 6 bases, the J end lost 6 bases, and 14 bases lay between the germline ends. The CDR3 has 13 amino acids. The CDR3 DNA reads TGCGCCAGCAGCCGCAGCGGCCCAGATGGCTACACCTTC. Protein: CASSRSGPDGYTF.

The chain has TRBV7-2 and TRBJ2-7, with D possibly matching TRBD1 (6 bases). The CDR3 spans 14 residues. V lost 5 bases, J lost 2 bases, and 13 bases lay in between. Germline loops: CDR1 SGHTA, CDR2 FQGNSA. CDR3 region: CASSTDRRAYEQYF. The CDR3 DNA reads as TGTGCCAGCAGCACGGACAGAAGAGCCTACGAGCAGTACTTC.

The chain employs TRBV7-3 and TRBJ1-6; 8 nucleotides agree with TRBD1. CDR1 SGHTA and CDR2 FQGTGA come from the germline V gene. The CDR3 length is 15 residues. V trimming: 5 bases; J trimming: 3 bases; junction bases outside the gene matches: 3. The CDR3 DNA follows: TGTGCCAGCAGCGCCACAGGGGGCTATAATTCACCCCTCCACTTT. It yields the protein CASSATGGYNSPLHF.

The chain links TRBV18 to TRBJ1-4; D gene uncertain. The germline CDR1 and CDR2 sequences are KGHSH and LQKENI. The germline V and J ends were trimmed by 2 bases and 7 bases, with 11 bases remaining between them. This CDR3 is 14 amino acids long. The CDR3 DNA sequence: TGTGCCAGCTCACCAGCGGCCGTCGGTGAAAAACTGTTTTTT. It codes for CASSPAAVGEKLFF.

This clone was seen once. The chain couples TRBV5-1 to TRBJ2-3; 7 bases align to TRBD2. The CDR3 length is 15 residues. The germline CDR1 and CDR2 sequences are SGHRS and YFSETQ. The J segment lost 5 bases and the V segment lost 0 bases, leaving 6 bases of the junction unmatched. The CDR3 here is CASSLAAGAVDTQYF. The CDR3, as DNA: TGCGCCAGCAGCTTGGCGGCGGGAGCTGTAGATACGCAGTATTTT.

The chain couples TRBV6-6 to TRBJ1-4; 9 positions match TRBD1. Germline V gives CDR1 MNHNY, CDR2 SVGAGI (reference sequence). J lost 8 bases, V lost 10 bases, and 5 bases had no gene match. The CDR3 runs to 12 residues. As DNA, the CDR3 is TGTGCCACCTCACAGGGGGCGGAAAAACTGTTTTTT. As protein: CATSQGAEKLFF.

Here the CDR3 DNA reads TGTGCCACCAGCAGAGATTCCGCGACTAGCAACTACAATGAGCAGTTCTTC. Translation gives CATSRDSATSNYNEQFF. The chain carries TRBV15 and TRBJ2-1; 7 positions agree with TRBD2. The CDR3 is 17 residues long. The J segment lost 3 bases and the V segment lost 0 bases, leaving 8 bases of the junction unmatched. In germline, CDR1 is LNHNV, CDR2 YYDKDF (reference sequence).

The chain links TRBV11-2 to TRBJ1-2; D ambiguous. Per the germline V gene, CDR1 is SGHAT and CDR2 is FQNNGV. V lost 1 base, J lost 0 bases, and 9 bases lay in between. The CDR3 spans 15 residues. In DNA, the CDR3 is TGTGCCAGCAGCTTAGGGGTTACAGCTAACTATGGCTACACCTTC. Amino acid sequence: CASSLGVTANYGYTF.

CDR3 DNA sequence: TGTGCCAGCAGTGATGGGGACCACAGGGCATGGTTCTTC. This codes for CASSDGDHRAWFF. The chain links TRBV6-1 to TRBJ2-1; a weak D match, TRBD1 (6 bases). CDR3 length equals 13 residues. The V gene's germline CDR1 is MNHNS and CDR2 SASEGT. With 3 bases removed from V and 15 bases from J, the gap between germline ends came to 18 bases.

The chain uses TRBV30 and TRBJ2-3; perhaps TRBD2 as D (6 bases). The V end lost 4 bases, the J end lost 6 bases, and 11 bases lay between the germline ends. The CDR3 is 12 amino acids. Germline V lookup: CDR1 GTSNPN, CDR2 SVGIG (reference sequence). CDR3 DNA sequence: TGTGCCTGGAACGGGGGAGAGGATACGCAGTATTTT. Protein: CAWNGGEDTQYF. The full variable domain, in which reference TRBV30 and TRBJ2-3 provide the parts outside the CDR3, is SQTIHQWPATLVQPVGSPLSLECTVEGTSNPNLYWYRQAAGRGLQLLFYSVGIGQISSEVPQNLSASRPQDRQFILSSKKLLLSDSGFYLCAWNGGEDTQYFGPGTRLTVL.

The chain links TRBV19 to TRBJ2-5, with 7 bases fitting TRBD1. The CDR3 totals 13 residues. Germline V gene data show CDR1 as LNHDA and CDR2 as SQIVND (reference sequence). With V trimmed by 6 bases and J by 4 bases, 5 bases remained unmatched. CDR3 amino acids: CASSGTVRETQYF. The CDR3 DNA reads TGTGCCAGTAGCGGGACAGTCAGAGAGACCCAGTACTTC.